The entry that follows covers one TCR beta chain sequence. The antigen remains unidentified. This sample is drawn from a study of cytomegalovirus exposure and HLA in healthy donors. Study details: An earlier analysis identified 117 million unique TCR beta sequences in some 180 million T cells. Of some 360 genotyped donors, 65% to 85% clustered with self-reported Caucasian donors.

Both 60 Vbeta primers and 13 Jbeta primers went into the PCR. Profiled with immunoSEQ multiplex PCR; TCRdb holds only in-frame clones, not every one. The repertoire holds roughly 110,000 clones, just over 70% seen once, with 0.6% to 1% in the top ten. CDR1 MNHEY and CDR2 SVGAGI come from the germline V gene. CDR3 size: 16 residues. V lost 0 bases to trimming and J lost 8 bases, with 19 bases between them. Study-wide points: Prediction of most subjects' HLA-A and HLA-B alleles by TCR beta sequences was reportedly accurate. The authors later linked a missense DCLRE1C variant to TCR beta V- and J-gene trimming.

The chain links TRBV6-5 to TRBJ1-2; D is undetermined. This TCR came from a boy between 10 and 17 years old in good health and CMV-seronegative. Specimen: PBMCs. The CDR3 spells CASSYSKAPVTRGYTF. The DNA of the CDR3 is TGTGCCAGCAGTTACTCGAAAGCCCCGGTTACGCGCGGCTACACCTTC.